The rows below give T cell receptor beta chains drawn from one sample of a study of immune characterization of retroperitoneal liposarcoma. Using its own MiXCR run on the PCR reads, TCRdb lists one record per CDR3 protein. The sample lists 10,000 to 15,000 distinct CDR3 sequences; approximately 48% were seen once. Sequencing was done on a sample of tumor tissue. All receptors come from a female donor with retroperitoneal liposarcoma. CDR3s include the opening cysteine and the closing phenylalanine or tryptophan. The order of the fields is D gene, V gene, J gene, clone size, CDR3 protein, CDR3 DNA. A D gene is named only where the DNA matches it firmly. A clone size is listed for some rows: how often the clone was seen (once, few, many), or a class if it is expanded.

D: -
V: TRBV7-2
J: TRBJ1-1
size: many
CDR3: CASSLGSSTAEAFF
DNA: TGTGCCAGCAGCTTAGGCAGTTCAACGGCTGAAGCTTTCTTT

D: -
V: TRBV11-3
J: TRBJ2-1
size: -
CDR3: CASSLVQYEQFF
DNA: TGTGCCAGCAGCTTAGTTCAATACGAGCAGTTCTTC

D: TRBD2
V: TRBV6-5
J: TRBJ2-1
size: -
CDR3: CASSSPGLYYNEQFF
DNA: TGTGCCAGCAGTTCACCGGGACTATACTACAATGAGCAGTTCTTC

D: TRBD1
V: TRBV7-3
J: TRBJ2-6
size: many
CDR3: CASSLSDRDRGFRGANVLTF
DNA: TGTGCCAGCAGCTTATCGGACCGGGACAGGGGGTTTCGAGGGGCCAACGTCCTGACTTTC

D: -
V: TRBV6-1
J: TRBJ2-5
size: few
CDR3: CASSPATGEGEETQYF
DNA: TGTGCCAGCAGCCCAGCGACAGGAGAGGGAGAGGAGACCCAGTACTTC

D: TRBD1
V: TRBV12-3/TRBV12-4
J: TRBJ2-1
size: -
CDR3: CAAGDRGYSSYNEQFF
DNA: TGTGCCGCCGGGGACAGGGGATACAGCTCCTACAATGAGCAGTTCTTC

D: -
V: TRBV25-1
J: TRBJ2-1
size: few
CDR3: CASSGTSGHPSSYNEQFF
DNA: TGTGCCAGCAGTGGGACGTCGGGGCACCCTAGCTCCTACAATGAGCAGTTCTTC

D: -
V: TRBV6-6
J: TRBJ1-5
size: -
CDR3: CASRTDSNQPQHF
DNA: TGTGCCAGCAGGACGGATAGCAATCAGCCCCAGCATTTT

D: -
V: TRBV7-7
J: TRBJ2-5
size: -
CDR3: CASSLVFGGETQYF
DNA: TGTGCTAGCAGCTTAGTATTTGGGGGAGAGACCCAGTACTTC

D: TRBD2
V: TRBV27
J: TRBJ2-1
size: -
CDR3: CASSMYLAGNNEQFF
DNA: TGTGCCAGCAGCATGTACCTAGCGGGGAACAATGAGCAGTTCTTC

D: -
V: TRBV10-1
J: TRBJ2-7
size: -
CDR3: CASRSGRTNYEQYF
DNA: TGCGCCAGCAGATCGGGGCGAACGAACTACGAGCAGTACTTC

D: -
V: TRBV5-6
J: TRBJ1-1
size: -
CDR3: CASNKRDSNTEAFF
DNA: TGTGCCAGCAACAAAAGGGATTCGAACACTGAAGCTTTCTTT

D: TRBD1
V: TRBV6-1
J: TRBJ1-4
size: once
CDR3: CASSRRDRNEKLFF
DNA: TGTGCCAGCAGCCGAAGGGACAGGAATGAAAAACTGTTTTTT

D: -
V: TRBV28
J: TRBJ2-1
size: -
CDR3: CASSLRDLLLNEQFF
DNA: TGTGCCAGCAGTTTGCGGGACTTGCTTTTGAATGAGCAGTTCTTC

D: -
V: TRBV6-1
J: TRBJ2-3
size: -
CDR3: CASSESATHLDTQYF
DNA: TGTGCCAGCAGTGAATCAGCTACCCACCTGGATACGCAGTATTTT

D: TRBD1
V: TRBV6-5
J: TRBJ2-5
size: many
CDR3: CASSYSTPGQGGEQYF
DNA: TGTGCCAGCAGTTACTCTACTCCGGGACAGGGGGGTGAGCAGTACTTC

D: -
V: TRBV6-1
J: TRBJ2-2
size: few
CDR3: CASSSALGELFF
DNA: TGTGCCAGCAGTTCCGCGCTCGGGGAGCTGTTTTTT

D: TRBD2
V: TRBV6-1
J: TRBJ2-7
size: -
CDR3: CASSERTSGSWEQYF
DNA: TGTGCCAGCAGTGAAAGGACTAGCGGGAGCTGGGAGCAGTACTTC

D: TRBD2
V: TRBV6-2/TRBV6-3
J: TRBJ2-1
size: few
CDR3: CASSYSTTSGPYNEQFF
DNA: TGTGCCAGCAGTTACTCGACTACTAGCGGGCCTTACAATGAGCAGTTCTTC

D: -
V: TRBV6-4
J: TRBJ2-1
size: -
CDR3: CASSARSENEQFF
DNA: TGTGCCAGCAGTGCCCGGAGCGAAAATGAGCAGTTCTTC

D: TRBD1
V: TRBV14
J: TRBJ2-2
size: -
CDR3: CASSQSQGGTGELFF
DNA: TGTGCCAGCAGCCAGTCACAGGGGGGCACCGGGGAGCTGTTTTTT

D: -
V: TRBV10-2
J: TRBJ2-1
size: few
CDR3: CATLGSGSYNEQFF
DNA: TGCGCCACCCTCGGAAGTGGCTCCTACAATGAGCAGTTCTTC

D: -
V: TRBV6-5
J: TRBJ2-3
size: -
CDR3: CASSYSGLSTDTQYF
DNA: TGTGCCAGCAGTTACTCGGGTTTGAGCACAGATACGCAGTATTTT

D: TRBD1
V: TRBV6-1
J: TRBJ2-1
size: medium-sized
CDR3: CASSFRMPGQSYEQFF
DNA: TGTGCCAGCAGTTTCCGCATGCCGGGACAGTCCTACGAGCAGTTCTTC

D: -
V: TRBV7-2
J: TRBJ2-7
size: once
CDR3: CASSLPQGSLSYEQYF
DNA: TGTGCCAGCAGCTTACCCCAGGGCTCCCTGTCCTACGAGCAGTACTTC

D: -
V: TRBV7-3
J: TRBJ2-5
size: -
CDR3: CASSLSGGETQYF
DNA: TGTGCCAGCAGCCTTTCAGGGGGGGAGACCCAGTACTTC

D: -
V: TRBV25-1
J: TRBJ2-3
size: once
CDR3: CASSERVTQYF
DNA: TGTGCCAGCAGTGAAAGGGTTACGCAGTATTTT

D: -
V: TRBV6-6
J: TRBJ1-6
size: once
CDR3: CASQAQGFRNSPLHF
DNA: TGTGCCAGCCAAGCTCAAGGGTTCCGTAATTCACCCCTCCACTTT

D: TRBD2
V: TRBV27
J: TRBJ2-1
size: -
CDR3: CASSRTLADAYNEQFF
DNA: TGTGCCAGCAGTCGGACTCTAGCGGACGCCTACAATGAGCAGTTCTTC